These 24 T cell receptor beta chains came from one sample sequenced in a study of T cells in Graves' hyperthyroidism and ophthalmopathy. Template material for amplifying TCR beta CDR3 regions consisted of RNA transcripts. HTBI primers were employed in a first-round RT-PCR of the TCR CDR3. Via MiXCR, TCRdb re-called the multiplex PCR reads, giving one row per CDR3 protein. The sample lists 300,000 or so distinct CDR3 sequences, roughly a fifth occurring once. Specimen: blood. Receptor source: a woman aged 45-59 years with Graves' hyperthyroidism.

This clonotype was observed many times. The J gene is TRBJ2-7, the V gene TRBV9; TRBD1 aligns across 10 bases. The germline gives CDR1 SGDLS, CDR2 YYNGEE. This CDR3 region has 14 residues. V lost 3 bases to trimming and J lost 6 bases; unmatched junction nucleotides: 6. The CDR3 protein is CASSGRDRGFEQYF. CDR3 nucleotide sequence: TGTGCCAGCAGCGGCCGGGACAGGGGATTCGAGCAGTACTTC.

This clonotype was seen at least ten times. The chain recombines TRBV29-1 with TRBJ1-1; D not certain. Trimming shortened V by 7 bases and J by 3 bases, and 15 bases separated the two germline ends. The CDR3 runs 13 residues. Germline V lookup: CDR1 SQVTM, CDR2 ANQGSEA. CDR3 coding DNA: TGCAGCGCCACCGCCGACTGGGACACTGAAGCTTTCTTT. Encoded protein: CSATADWDTEAFF. Full variable domain (rest looked up from reference TRBV29-1 and TRBJ1-1): SAVISQKPSRDICQRGTSLTIQCQVDSQVTMMFWYRQQPGQSLTLIATANQGSEATYESGFVIDKFPISRPNLTFSTLTVSNMSPEDSSIYLCSATADWDTEAFFGQGTRLTVV.

J is TRBJ2-7 and V is TRBV25-1; no reliable D call. CDR3 length: 12 residues. CDR1 and CDR2 from the germline V gene are MGHDK and SYGVNS. Trimming stripped 3 bases from V and 3 bases from J, with 6 bases between. CDR3 sequence: CASSDGVYEQYF. DNA for the CDR3: TGTGCCAGCAGTGATGGGGTCTACGAGCAGTACTTC.

This clonotype was counted between two and nine times. This sequence joins TRBV12-3 or TRBV12-4 and TRBJ1-6; D call uncertain. The ends were cut back, 2 bases at V and 6 bases at J, with 8 bases in the middle. This CDR3 has 14 residues. The chain's CDR3 is CASSLLGSNSPLHF. CDR3 nucleotides: TGTGCCAGCAGTTTACTAGGTTCTAATTCACCCCTCCACTTT.

Remarks on this clonotype: Being one base from a much bigger clone, this may be a read error. The chain combines TRBV18 with TRBJ2-2; TRBD1 might be the D (5 bases). V was cut by 2 bases and J by 1 base, with 11 bases left in between. Germline V gene sequence: CDR1 KGHSH, CDR2 LQKENI. This CDR3 is 16 amino acids long. The CDR3 DNA is TGTGCCAGCTCACCAATCGACAGAGTGAACACCGGGGAGCTGTTTTTT. Encoded protein: CASSPIDRVNTGELFF.

V usage is TRBV10-3 and J usage is TRBJ1-5; no reliable D call. Per germline, CDR1 ENHRY and CDR2 SYGVKD. The CDR3 runs 13 residues. V lost 6 bases and J 4 bases, leaving 10 bases between the germline ends. This CDR3 reads CAISGAGNQPQHF. For the CDR3, the DNA is TGTGCCATCAGCGGCGCGGGGAATCAGCCCCAGCATTTT.

The J gene is TRBJ1-2, the V gene TRBV27; no clear D gene. The CDR3 has 14 amino acids. V was clipped by 3 bases and J by 2 bases, with 10 bases between them. The germline V gene encodes CDR1 MNHEY and CDR2 SMNVEV (reference sequence). Here the CDR3 reads CASSFVHGNYGYTF. Written as DNA, the CDR3 is TGTGCCAGCAGTTTCGTCCACGGGAACTATGGCTACACCTTC.

This clonotype was seen a few times. This chain uses TRBV20-1 with TRBJ2-1, with D possibly matching TRBD2 (6 bases). This CDR3 spans 11 amino acids. Germline assignment: CDR1 DFQATT and CDR2 SNEGSKA (reference sequence). The CDR3: CFPGGGSEQFF. CDR3 DNA: TGCTTCCCCGGGGGAGGATCTGAGCAGTTCTTC.

There are many counts of this clonotype. This sequence joins TRBV6-2 or TRBV6-3 and TRBJ2-5; D is undetermined. The CDR3 consists of 12 residues. V was clipped by 1 base and J by 0 bases, with 0 bases between them. Looked up from germline, CDR1 is MNHEY and CDR2 is SVGEGT. The CDR3 DNA reads TGTGCCAGCAGTTACTACCAAGAGACCCAGTACTTC. Protein: CASSYYQETQYF.

The chain carries TRBV9 and TRBJ1-4; the D gene is possibly TRBD1 (6 bases). CDR3 length equals 15 residues. Germline V gives CDR1 SGDLS, CDR2 YYNGEE. The V and J ends lost 0 bases and 7 bases respectively, with 13 bases between them. The CDR3 sequence: CASSVGRLQGEKLFF. CDR3 in DNA: TGTGCCAGCAGCGTAGGACGGCTACAGGGTGAAAAACTGTTTTTT.

With regard to this clonotype: The germline gene is not matched at one end of the junction; a read error may be the cause. V is TRBV6-1 and J is TRBJ2-7; D is perhaps TRBD1 or TRBD2 (6 bases each). The germline V gene encodes CDR1 MNHNS and CDR2 SASEGT. This CDR3 comprises 13 residues. CDR3 nucleotide sequence: TGTTCTACAGGGCGTCGGGGGAGCTACGAGAAGTACTTC. This codes for CSTGRRGSYEKYF.

This clonotype has just a few counts. The CDR3 DNA follows: TGTGCCAGCAGCACAGGGAGGCAGACCCAGTACTTC. Translation: CASSTGRQTQYF. The chain couples TRBV28 to TRBJ2-5; D tentatively fits TRBD1 or TRBD2 (6 bases each). V was cut by 6 bases and J by 6 bases, with 11 bases left in between. Germline assignment: CDR1 MDHEN and CDR2 SYDVKM. CDR3 length equals 12 residues.

This clonotype was detected many times. J is TRBJ2-2 and V is TRBV5-5; TRBD1 might be the D (6 bases). This CDR3 region has 14 residues. V lost 2 bases to trimming and J lost 7 bases, with 12 bases between them. CDR1 and CDR2 (germline): SGHKS, YYEKEE (reference sequence). CDR3 DNA sequence: TGTGCCAGCAGCTTACCCCAGGGGATCGGGGAGCTGTTTTTT. The encoded protein is CASSLPQGIGELFF. The entire variable domain, with the rest obtained from reference TRBV5-5 and TRBJ2-2, is as follows: DAGVTQSPTHLIKTRGQQVTLRCSPISGHKSVSWYQQVLGQGPQFIFQYYEKEERGRGNFPDRFSARQFPNYSSELNVNALLLGDSALYLCASSLPQGIGELFFGEGSRLTVL.

The rearrangement uses TRBV2 and TRBJ2-3; 8 nucleotides match TRBD2. Trimming took 6 bases from V and 3 from J; bases not matched to a gene: 11. The length of the CDR3 is 16 residues. Per the germline V gene, CDR1 is SNHLY and CDR2 is FYNNEI. CDR3 residues: CASSPQGSGATDTQYF. The CDR3 region has the DNA TGTGCCAGCAGCCCTCAGGGTAGCGGGGCTACAGATACGCAGTATTTT.

This clonotype was detected only a few times. V gene TRBV5-6 combines with J gene TRBJ1-6; 7 bases are a match to TRBD1. This CDR3 comprises 15 residues. V was clipped by 4 bases and J by 7 bases; unmatched bases: 8. CDR1 is SGHDT, CDR2 YYEEEE, per germline. CDR3 coding DNA: TGTGCCAGCAGCCTACCGGGACAGCTAAATTCACCCCTCCACTTT. This translates into CASSLPGQLNSPLHF.

This clonotype was observed at least ten times. In nucleotides, the CDR3 is TGTGCCAGCAGTGATCAAACTGGGTATGGCTACACCTTC. Amino acids: CASSDQTGYGYTF. The V gene is TRBV2, the J gene TRBJ1-2; D is ambiguous. The length of the CDR3 is 13 residues. Trimming cost V 3 bases and J 5 bases, with 10 bases left between them. Germline CDR1 SNHLY, CDR2 FYNNEI.

V is TRBV28 and J is TRBJ1-1, with 10 bases lining up with TRBD1. V shed 7 bases, J shed 8 bases, and the junction held 10 bases outside the gene matches. This CDR3 region has 14 residues. Per the germline V gene, CDR1 is MDHEN and CDR2 is SYDVKM. As DNA, the CDR3 is TGTGCCAGCACCACCGGACAGGGGGAACCGGAAGCTTTCTTT. Its protein is CASTTGQGEPEAFF.

This rearrangement joins TRBV20-1 to TRBJ1-2, with TRBD1 as a possible D gene (6 bases). The CDR3 covers 12 residues. Germline V gene lookup returns CDR1 DFQATT and CDR2 SNEGSKA (reference sequence). The CDR3 sequence is CQPDGGFYGYTF. The CDR3 bases are TGCCAACCAGACGGGGGCTTCTATGGCTACACCTTC.

V usage is TRBV19 and J usage is TRBJ1-1, with D perhaps matching TRBD1 (6 bases). CDR1 and CDR2 from the germline V gene are LNHDA and SQIVND (reference sequence). The CDR3 totals 14 residues. V was trimmed by 6 bases and J by 1 base, leaving 12 bases between them. In DNA form, the CDR3 reads TGTGCCAGTAGCTGGGGGCAGGCGAACACTGAAGCTTTCTTT. It encodes CASSWGQANTEAFF.

This chain uses TRBV5-1 with TRBJ1-5; D perhaps matches TRBD1 (5 bases). Germline V gene sequence: CDR1 SGHRS, CDR2 YFSETQ. This CDR3 comprises 15 residues. The germline V and J ends were trimmed by 0 bases and 6 bases, with 13 bases remaining between them. The CDR3 reads CASSLDGGAGQPQHF. CDR3 in DNA: TGCGCCAGCAGCTTGGATGGAGGGGCGGGTCAGCCCCAGCATTTT.

This clonotype was counted many times. V gene TRBV20-1 combines with J gene TRBJ2-3; either TRBD1 or TRBD2 may fit D (5 bases each). Trimming shortened V by 3 bases and J by 3 bases, and 7 bases separated the two germline ends. Germline values: CDR1 DFQATT, CDR2 SNEGSKA (reference sequence). The length of the CDR3 is 12 residues. Here the CDR3 reads CSASWGTDTQYF. DNA of the CDR3: TGCAGTGCTAGCTGGGGGACAGATACGCAGTATTTT.

This clonotype was recorded many times. The chain has TRBV12-3 or TRBV12-4 and TRBJ1-3; perhaps TRBD1 as D (6 bases). This CDR3 has 17 residues. Trimming took 4 bases from V and 0 from J, leaving 16 bases between them. The CDR3 reads CASSSYLGGNSGNTIYF. The CDR3, as DNA: TGTGCCAGCAGTTCCTACCTTGGGGGCAACTCTGGAAACACCATATATTTT.

CDR3 in amino acids: CASSFGQGAQTQYF. The CDR3 DNA is TGTGCCAGCAGTTTTGGACAGGGGGCGCAGACCCAGTACTTC. The gene calls are TRBV28 and TRBJ2-5; TRBD1 agrees at 11 bases. The V segment lost 3 bases and the J segment 6 bases; nucleotides outside the gene matches: 3. Germline-derived CDR1 and CDR2 are MDHEN and SYDVKM. The CDR3 covers 14 residues.

This clonotype was counted ten times or more. The V and J genes are TRBV5-1 and TRBJ2-7, with TRBD2 as a possible D gene (6 bases). The length of the CDR3 is 15 residues. V dropped 3 bases and J dropped 3 bases, with 16 bases sitting between them. The V gene's germline CDR1 is SGHRS and CDR2 YFSETQ. The DNA for the CDR3 is TGCGCCAGCAGCTCGTTAAGCGGGTCCTTCTACGAGCAGTACTTC. Amino acid sequence: CASSSLSGSFYEQYF.